These 9 T cell receptor beta chains were all obtained from the same sample, sequenced in a study of regulatory T cells in long-lasting Graves disease. The time point here: newly diagnosed GD, antithyroid drugs for less than 3 months. TCR sequences were obtained from RNA taken from PBMCs. Construction of TCR beta libraries relied on iRepertoire HTBI primers and on Arm-PCR targeting CDR3 regions. MiXCR was run by TCRdb on the multiplex PCR reads, yielding one entry per CDR3 protein. The repertoire holds hundreds of thousands of distinct CDR3 sequences, with roughly 15% as singletons. Separately, the same data were catalogued under a study of T cells in Graves' hyperthyroidism and ophthalmopathy.

Sequenced material: peripheral blood mononuclear cells (PBMCs), taken at new diagnosis, from a patient treated with antithyroid drugs. The receptors here all came from a woman in her twenties or thirties with Graves disease.

The V gene is TRBV11-2, the J gene TRBJ2-7, with 9 bases matching TRBD1. Germline CDR1 is SGHAT and CDR2 is FQNNGV. Losses at the gene ends were 6 bases for V and 3 bases for J; bases not matched to a gene: 9. The CDR3 covers 15 residues. The CDR3 region has the DNA TGTGCCAGCAGACTGGGGGGGGGACAGGGCTACGAGCAGTACTTC. Its translation is CASRLGGGQGYEQYF.

This clonotype occurred once. With a much larger clone just one base away, this may be a read error. The genes are TRBV7-6 and TRBJ2-6; D is ambiguous. Germline CDR1 reads SGHVS; CDR2 reads FNYEAQ. The CDR3 is made up of 15 amino acids. CDR3: CASGLMDSGANVLTF. DNA for the CDR3: TGTGCCAGCGGCTTAATGGACTCTGGGGCCAACGTCCTGACTTTC.

The sample holds many counts of this clonotype. The rearrangement links TRBV28 to TRBJ2-1, with 8 bases fitting TRBD1. Trimming took 4 bases from V and 7 from J; bases not matched to a gene: 9. Germline CDR1 and CDR2: MDHEN and SYDVKM. The CDR3 is 15 amino acids. The CDR3 is CASSSPRGRLNEQFF. The CDR3 DNA reads TGTGCCAGCAGTTCCCCCAGGGGGCGATTAAATGAGCAGTTCTTC.

Remarks on this clonotype: The junction does not match germline at one end; this may be a read error. The chain employs TRBV11-2 and TRBJ2-1; D unclear. Germline loops: CDR1 SGHAT, CDR2 FQNNGV. The CDR3 totals 13 residues. The CDR3 reads CTSSFPIWGEQFF. DNA for the CDR3: TGTACCAGCAGCTTCCCGATATGGGGTGAGCAGTTCTTC.

This clonotype was detected ten times or more. The chain employs TRBV28 and TRBJ2-7; 7 bases match TRBD2. The CDR3 loop spans 17 amino acids. Germline loops: CDR1 MDHEN, CDR2 SYDVKM. The junction had 13 bases not matched to a gene; V was cut back by 5 bases and J by 0 bases. The CDR3 DNA follows: TGTGCCAGCAGTACCGTGGGGCGGGGGAGTTTCTCCTACGAGCAGTACTTC. This translates into CASSTVGRGSFSYEQYF.

This clonotype was detected a few times. This rearrangement joins TRBV5-1 to TRBJ1-5; D remains unclear. The V end lost 0 bases, the J end lost 8 bases, and 9 bases lay between the germline ends. Per germline, CDR1 SGHRS and CDR2 YFSETQ. The length of the CDR3 is 13 residues. The CDR3 DNA follows: TGCGCCAGCAGCTTGGGACAAGCCGAGCCCCAGCATTTT. Amino acids: CASSLGQAEPQHF.

CDR3 sequence reads: CATSNQGNTGELFF. The CDR3 coding sequence is TGTGCCACCAGCAATCAGGGGAACACCGGGGAGCTGTTTTTT. V and J are TRBV15 and TRBJ2-2; possibly TRBD1 for D (5 bases). Germline V lookup: CDR1 LNHNV, CDR2 YYDKDF (reference sequence). The CDR3 covers 14 residues. With 4 bases removed from V and 1 base from J, the gap between germline ends came to 7 bases.

This clonotype came up many times. Germline and junction disagree at one end, which may indicate a read error. Here the CDR3 DNA reads TGTGCCACCTGCAGGGGCACTGAAGCTTTCTTT. Its protein is CATCRGTEAFF. V is TRBV15 and J is TRBJ1-1; D is possibly TRBD1 (6 bases). The CDR3 runs 11 residues. Germline CDR1 is LNHNV and CDR2 is YYDKDF (reference sequence).

This clonotype showed up many times. The V call is TRBV20-1, the J call TRBJ2-7; TRBD2 might be the D (5 bases). Germline values: CDR1 DFQATT, CDR2 SNEGSKA (reference sequence). The CDR3 is made up of 15 amino acids. Trimming removed 3 bases at V and 1 base at J, with 16 bases between. The CDR3 loop is CSASPGMGMSYEQYF. The DNA for the CDR3 is TGCAGTGCTAGTCCGGGAATGGGGATGTCCTACGAGCAGTACTTC.